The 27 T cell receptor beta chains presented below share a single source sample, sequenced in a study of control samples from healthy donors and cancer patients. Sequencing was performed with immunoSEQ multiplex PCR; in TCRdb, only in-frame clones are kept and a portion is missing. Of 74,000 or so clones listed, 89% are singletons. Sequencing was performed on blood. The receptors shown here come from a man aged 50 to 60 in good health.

Here the CDR3 reads CASSSGTTNYEQYF. CDR3 in DNA: TGCGCCAGCAGCTCCGGGACTACCAACTACGAGCAGTACTTC. The chain links TRBV5-1 to TRBJ2-7, with TRBD2 identical over 7 bases. The germline gives CDR1 SGHRS, CDR2 YFSETQ. CDR3 length equals 14 residues. Trimming removed 3 bases from V and 3 bases from J; junction bases left unmatched: 6.

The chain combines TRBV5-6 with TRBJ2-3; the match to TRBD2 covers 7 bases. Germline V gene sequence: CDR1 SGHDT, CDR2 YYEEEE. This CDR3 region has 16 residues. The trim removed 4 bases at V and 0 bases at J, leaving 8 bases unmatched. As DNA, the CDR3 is TGTGCCAGCAGCAGGTACTGGGGGGGGAGCACAGATACGCAGTATTTT. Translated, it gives CASSRYWGGSTDTQYF. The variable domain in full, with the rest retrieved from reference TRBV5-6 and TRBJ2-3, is DAGVTQSPTHLIKTRGQQVTLRCSPKSGHDTVSWYQQALGQGPQFIFQYYEEEERQRGNFPDRFSGHQFPNYSSELNVNALLLGDSALYLCASSRYWGGSTDTQYFGPGTRLTVL.

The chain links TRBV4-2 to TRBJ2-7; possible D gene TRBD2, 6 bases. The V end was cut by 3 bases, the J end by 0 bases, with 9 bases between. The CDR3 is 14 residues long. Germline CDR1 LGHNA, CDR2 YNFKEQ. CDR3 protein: CASSQTGDSYEQYF. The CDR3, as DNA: TGTGCCAGCAGCCAGACGGGGGACTCCTACGAGCAGTACTTC.

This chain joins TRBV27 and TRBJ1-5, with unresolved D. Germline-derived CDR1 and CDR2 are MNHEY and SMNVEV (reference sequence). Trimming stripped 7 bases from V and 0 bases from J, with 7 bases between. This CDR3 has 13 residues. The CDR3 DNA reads TGTGCCAGCAAAGGGCATAGCAATCAGCCCCAGCATTTT. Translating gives CASKGHSNQPQHF.

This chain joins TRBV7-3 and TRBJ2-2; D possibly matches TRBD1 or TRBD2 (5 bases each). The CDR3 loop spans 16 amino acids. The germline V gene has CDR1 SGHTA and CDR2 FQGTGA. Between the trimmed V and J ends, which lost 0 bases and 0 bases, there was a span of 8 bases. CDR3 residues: CASSLTRGPNTGELFF. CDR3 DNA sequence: TGTGCCAGCAGCTTAACGAGGGGTCCGAACACCGGGGAGCTGTTTTTT.

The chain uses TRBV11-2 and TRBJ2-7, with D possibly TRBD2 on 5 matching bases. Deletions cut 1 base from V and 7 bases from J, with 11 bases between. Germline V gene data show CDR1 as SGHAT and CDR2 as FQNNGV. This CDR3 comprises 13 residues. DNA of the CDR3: TGTGCCAGCAGCTTAGGGGAGAGTGGAGAGCAGTACTTC. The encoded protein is CASSLGESGEQYF.

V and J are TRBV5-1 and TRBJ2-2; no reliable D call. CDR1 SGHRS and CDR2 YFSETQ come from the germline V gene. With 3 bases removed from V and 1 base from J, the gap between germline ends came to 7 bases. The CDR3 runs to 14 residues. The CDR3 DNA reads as TGCGCCAGCAGCTCTCCCTTGAACACCGGGGAGCTGTTTTTT. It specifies CASSSPLNTGELFF.

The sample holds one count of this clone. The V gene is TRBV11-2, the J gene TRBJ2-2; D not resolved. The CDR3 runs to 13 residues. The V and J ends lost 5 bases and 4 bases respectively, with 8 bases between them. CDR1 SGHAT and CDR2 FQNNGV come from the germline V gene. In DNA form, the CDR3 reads TGTGCCAGCAGCGCTTCAGGCACCGGGGAGCTGTTTTTT. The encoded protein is CASSASGTGELFF.

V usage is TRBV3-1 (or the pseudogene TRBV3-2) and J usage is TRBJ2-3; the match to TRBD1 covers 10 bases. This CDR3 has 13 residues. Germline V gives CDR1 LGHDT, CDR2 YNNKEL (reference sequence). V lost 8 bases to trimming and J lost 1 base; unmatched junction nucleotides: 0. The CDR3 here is CASGTGGTDTQYF. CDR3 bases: TGTGCCAGCGGGACAGGGGGCACAGATACGCAGTATTTT.

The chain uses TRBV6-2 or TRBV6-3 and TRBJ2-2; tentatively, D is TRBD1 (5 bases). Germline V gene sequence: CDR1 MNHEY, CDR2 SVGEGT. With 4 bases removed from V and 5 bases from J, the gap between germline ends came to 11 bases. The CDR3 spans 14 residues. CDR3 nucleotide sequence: TGTGCCAGCAGTTCAGGGCAGAAAACCGGGGAGCTGTTTTTT. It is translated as CASSSGQKTGELFF.

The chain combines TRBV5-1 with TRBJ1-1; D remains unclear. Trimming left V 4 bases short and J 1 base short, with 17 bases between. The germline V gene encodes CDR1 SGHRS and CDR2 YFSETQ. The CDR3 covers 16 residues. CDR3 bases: TGCGCCAGCAGCCCGGATGGGGAAATGCGGAACACTGAAGCTTTCTTT. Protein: CASSPDGEMRNTEAFF.

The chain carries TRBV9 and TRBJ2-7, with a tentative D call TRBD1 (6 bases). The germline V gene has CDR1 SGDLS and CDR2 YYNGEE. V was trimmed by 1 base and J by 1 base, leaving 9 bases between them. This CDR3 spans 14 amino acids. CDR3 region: CASSVTGQSYEQYF. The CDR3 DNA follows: TGTGCCAGCAGCGTAACGGGACAATCCTACGAGCAGTACTTC.

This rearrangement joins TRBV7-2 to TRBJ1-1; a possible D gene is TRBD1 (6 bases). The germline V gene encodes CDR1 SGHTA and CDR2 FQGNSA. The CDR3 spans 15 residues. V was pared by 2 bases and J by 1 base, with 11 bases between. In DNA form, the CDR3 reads TGTGCCAGCAGCTTATGGACAGCTGGGAACACTGAAGCTTTCTTT. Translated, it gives CASSLWTAGNTEAFF. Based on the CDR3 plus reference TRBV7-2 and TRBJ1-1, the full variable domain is GAGVSQSPSNKVTEKGKDVELRCDPISGHTALYWYRQSLGQGLEFLIYFQGNSAPDKSGLPSDRFSAERTGGSVSTLTIQRTQQEDSAVYLCASSLWTAGNTEAFFGQGTRLTVV.

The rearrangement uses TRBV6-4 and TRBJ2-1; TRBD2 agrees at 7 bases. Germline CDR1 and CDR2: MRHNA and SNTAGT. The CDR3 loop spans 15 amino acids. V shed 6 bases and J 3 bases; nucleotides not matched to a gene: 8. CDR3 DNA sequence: TGTGCCAGCAGCCCCGACTGGGAGGGCTACAATGAGCAGTTCTTC. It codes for CASSPDWEGYNEQFF.

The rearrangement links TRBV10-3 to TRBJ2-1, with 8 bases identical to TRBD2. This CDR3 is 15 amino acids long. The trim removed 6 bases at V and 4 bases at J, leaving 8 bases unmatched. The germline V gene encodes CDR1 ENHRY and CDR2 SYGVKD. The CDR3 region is CAIRLAEGPYNEQFF. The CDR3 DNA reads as TGTGCCATCAGACTAGCGGAGGGACCTTACAATGAGCAGTTCTTC.

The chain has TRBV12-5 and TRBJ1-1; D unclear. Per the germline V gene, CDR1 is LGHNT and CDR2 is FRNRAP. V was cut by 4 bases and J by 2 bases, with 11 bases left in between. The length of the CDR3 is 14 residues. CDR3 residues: CASGSRDGNTEAFF. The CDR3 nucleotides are TGTGCTAGTGGTTCGAGAGACGGCAACACTGAAGCTTTCTTT.

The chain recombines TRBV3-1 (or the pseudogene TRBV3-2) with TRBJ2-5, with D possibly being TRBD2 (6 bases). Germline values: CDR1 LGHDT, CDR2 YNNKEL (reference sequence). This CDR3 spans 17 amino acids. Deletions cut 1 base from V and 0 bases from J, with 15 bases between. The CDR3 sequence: CASSQVGSSVYQETQYF. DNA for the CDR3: TGTGCCAGCAGCCAAGTCGGGTCTAGCGTATACCAAGAGACCCAGTACTTC.

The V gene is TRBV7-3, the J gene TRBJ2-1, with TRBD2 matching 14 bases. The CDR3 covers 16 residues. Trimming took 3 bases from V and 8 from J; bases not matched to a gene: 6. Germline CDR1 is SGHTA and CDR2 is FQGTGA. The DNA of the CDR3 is TGTGCCAGCAGCTTCCCGACTAGCGGGGGGGCGGATGAGCAGTTCTTC. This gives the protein CASSFPTSGGADEQFF.

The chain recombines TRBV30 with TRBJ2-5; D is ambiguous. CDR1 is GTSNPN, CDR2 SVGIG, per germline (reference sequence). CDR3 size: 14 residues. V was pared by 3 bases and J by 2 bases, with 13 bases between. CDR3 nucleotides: TGTGCCTGGAGGGGGTCACCCAGGCAAGAGACCCAGTACTTC. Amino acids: CAWRGSPRQETQYF.

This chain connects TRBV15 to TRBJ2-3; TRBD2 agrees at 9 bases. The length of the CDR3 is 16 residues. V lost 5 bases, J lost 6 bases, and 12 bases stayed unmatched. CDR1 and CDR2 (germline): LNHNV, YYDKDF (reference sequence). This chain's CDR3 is CATSQGGLAFVDTQYF. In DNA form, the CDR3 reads TGTGCCACCAGCCAAGGAGGACTAGCGTTCGTGGATACGCAGTATTTT. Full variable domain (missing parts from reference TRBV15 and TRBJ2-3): DAMVIQNPRYQVTQFGKPVTLSCSQTLNHNVMYWYQQKSSQAPKLLFHYYDKDFNNEADTPDNFQSRRPNTSFCFLDIRSPGLGDTAMYLCATSQGGLAFVDTQYFGPGTRLTVL.

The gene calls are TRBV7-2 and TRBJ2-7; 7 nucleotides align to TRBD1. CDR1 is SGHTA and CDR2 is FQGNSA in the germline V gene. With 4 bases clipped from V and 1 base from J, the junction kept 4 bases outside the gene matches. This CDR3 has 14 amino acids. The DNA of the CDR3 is TGTGCCAGCAGCTCCTGGACAGGTTCCTACGAGCAGTACTTC. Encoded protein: CASSSWTGSYEQYF.

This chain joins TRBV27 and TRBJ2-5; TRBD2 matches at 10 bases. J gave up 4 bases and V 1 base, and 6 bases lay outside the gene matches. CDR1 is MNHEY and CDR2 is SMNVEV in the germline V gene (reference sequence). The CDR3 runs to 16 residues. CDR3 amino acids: CASSLFTSGDRETQYF. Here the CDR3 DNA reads TGTGCCAGCAGTTTATTCACTAGCGGGGACCGAGAGACCCAGTACTTC.

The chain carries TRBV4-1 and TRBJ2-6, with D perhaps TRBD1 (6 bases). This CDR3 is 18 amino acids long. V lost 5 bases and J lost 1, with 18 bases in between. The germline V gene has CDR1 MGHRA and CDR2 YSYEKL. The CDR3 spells CASSVAAKGQSGANVLTF. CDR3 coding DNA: TGCGCCAGCAGCGTTGCAGCGAAAGGACAGTCTGGGGCCAACGTCCTGACTTTC.

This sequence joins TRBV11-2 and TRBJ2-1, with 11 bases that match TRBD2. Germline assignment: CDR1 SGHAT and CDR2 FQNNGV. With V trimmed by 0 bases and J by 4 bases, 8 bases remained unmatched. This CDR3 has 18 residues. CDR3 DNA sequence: TGTGCCAGCAGCTTAGAGGCACTACTAGCGGGGGCGTACAATGAGCAGTTCTTC. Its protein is CASSLEALLAGAYNEQFF.

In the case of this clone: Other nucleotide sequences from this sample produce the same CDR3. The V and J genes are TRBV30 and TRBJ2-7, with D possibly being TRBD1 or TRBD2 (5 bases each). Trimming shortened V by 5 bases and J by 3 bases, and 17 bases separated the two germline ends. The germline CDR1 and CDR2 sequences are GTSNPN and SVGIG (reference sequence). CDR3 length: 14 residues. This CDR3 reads CAWGGLSANYEQYF. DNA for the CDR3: TGTGCCTGGGGGGGTTTATCGGCGAACTACGAGCAGTACTTC.

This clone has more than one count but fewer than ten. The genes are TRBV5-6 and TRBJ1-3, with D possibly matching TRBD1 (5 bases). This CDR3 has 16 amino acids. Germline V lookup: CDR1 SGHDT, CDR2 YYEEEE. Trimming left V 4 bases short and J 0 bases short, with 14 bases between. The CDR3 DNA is TGTGCCAGCAGCCTAACAGGTTCTAGCTCTGGAAACACCATATATTTT. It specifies CASSLTGSSSGNTIYF.

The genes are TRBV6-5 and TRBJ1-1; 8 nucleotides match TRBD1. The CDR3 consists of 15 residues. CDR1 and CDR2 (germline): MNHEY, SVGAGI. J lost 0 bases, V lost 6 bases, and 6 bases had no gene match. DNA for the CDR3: TGTGCCAGCAGACAGGGGGTAAAGATGAACACTGAAGCTTTCTTT. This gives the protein CASRQGVKMNTEAFF.